The 5 T cell receptor beta chains presented below share a single source sample, sequenced in a study of T-cell memory formation after mild COVID-19. MiXCR was run by TCRdb on the 5' RACE reads, yielding one entry per CDR3 protein. The sample has some 450,000 distinct CDR3 sequences, around 17% seen once. Sequencing used PBMCs or a T cell subset sorted from them (not recorded which). These receptors originate from a man aged 18-30 years who had mild COVID-19 (a few samples of this study predate the infection). Cell type and time point are not known.

This clonotype was observed a few times. J is TRBJ1-1 and V is TRBV7-3; D gene unclear. Germline CDR1 and CDR2: SGHTA and FQGTGA. The V end lost 0 bases, the J end lost 1 base, and 9 bases lay between the germline ends. CDR3 length: 15 residues. The CDR3 DNA reads TGTGCCAGCAGCTTAACGCCACAGCAGAACACTGAAGCTTTCTTT. Its translation: CASSLTPQQNTEAFF. Looking up the rest from reference TRBV7-3 and TRBJ1-1 gives the full variable domain: GAGVSQTPSNKVTEKGKYVELRCDPISGHTALYWYRQSLGQGPEFLIYFQGTGAADDSGLPNDRFFAVRPEGSVSTLKIQRTERGDSAVYLCASSLTPQQNTEAFFGQGTRLTVV.

This clonotype turned up a few times. This chain uses TRBV6-4 with TRBJ2-1, with D possibly TRBD1 on 6 matching bases. This CDR3 has 14 residues. CDR1 is MRHNA and CDR2 is SNTAGT in the germline V gene. V lost 8 bases, J lost 9 bases, and 20 bases lay in between. The CDR3, as DNA: TGTGCCAGCTCTCAGGGGATGGGGCTTCCTGAGCAGTTCTTC. It codes for CASSQGMGLPEQFF.

The table lists this clonotype with a few counts. Germline is not matched at one junction end, which may reflect a read error. J is TRBJ1-5 and V is TRBV7-2; possible D gene TRBD1, 6 bases. Looked up from germline, CDR1 is SGHTA and CDR2 is FQGNSA. This CDR3 has 14 amino acids. The CDR3 here is CASSWRGGHQLQHF. CDR3 DNA sequence: TGTGCCAGCAGCTGGAGGGGGGGACATCAGCTCCAGCATTTT.

The sample holds a few counts of this clonotype. The chain uses TRBV5-1 and TRBJ2-1; 9 nucleotides agree with TRBD2. There are 15 residues in the CDR3. The J segment lost 1 base and the V segment lost 7 bases, leaving 6 bases of the junction unmatched. CDR1 and CDR2 from the germline V gene are SGHRS and YFSETQ. CDR3 sequence reads: CASGASGESYNEQFF. Here the CDR3 DNA reads TGCGCCAGCGGAGCTAGCGGGGAATCCTACAATGAGCAGTTCTTC.

The chain combines TRBV7-9 with TRBJ2-1; 9 bases map to TRBD1. V lost 5 bases and J lost 8; bases outside the gene matches: 7. The length of the CDR3 is 14 residues. Germline V gene data show CDR1 as SEHNR and CDR2 as FQNEAQ (reference sequence). The CDR3 sequence: CASSRRTGEYEQFF. CDR3 DNA sequence: TGTGCCAGCAGCCGTCGGACAGGGGAATATGAGCAGTTCTTC.